This TCR beta chain was obtained from a study of CD8 T cells in Susac syndrome. Negative magnetic isolation gave CD8+ and CD4+ cells; FACS enriched CD8+ TEMRA. A quantity of roughly 0.5 to 1 ug RNA underwent reverse transcription using random hexamers. Via MiXCR, TCRdb re-called the immunoSEQ multiplex PCR reads, giving one row per CDR3 protein. Counted here are about 76,000 distinct CDR3 sequences, 80% to 95% occurring once; the ten biggest clones make up 0.4% to 0.55%. Germline loops: CDR1 LGHDT, CDR2 YNNKEL (reference sequence). Trimming took off 4 bases at V and 2 bases at J, with 12 bases between the two ends. The CDR3 totals 15 residues.

The chain employs TRBV3-1 and TRBJ2-1, with D possibly being TRBD1 or TRBD2 (5 bases each). The origin of this receptor is a human donor with Susac syndrome. Sequenced material: CD8+ T cells from PBMCs. CDR3 residues: CASSPPGTPYNEQFF. The CDR3 coding sequence is TGTGCCAGCAGCCCCCCCGGGACCCCCTACAATGAGCAGTTCTTC.